Sequencing of this TCR beta chain was carried out in a study of blood T cell repertoires in COVID-19. Study summary: The United States, Italy and Spain provided the acute and convalescent COVID-19 samples.

Germline V lookup: CDR1 SGHNT, CDR2 YYREEE (reference sequence). V lost 3 bases and J lost 1; bases outside the gene matches: 5. The CDR3 runs to 15 residues. Recruits, aged roughly 18 to 95 years, lived in roughly 22 US areas. Cohorts were assigned according to the clinical history that participants reported. Per the original data handling: Estimation of nucleated cell counts was performed using reference gene primer amplification. TCRdb keeps only in-frame clones here, not all; method: immunoSEQ multiplex PCR. The V and J calls and clone size were taken over from that table, and D and trimming were inferred from the DNA. The sample lists hundreds of thousands of clones, roughly 80% seen once, with about 4.6% in the top ten.

What was sequenced was PBMCs or T cells enriched from blood (not recorded which). The chain employs TRBV5-4 and TRBJ1-1, with 8 bases that match TRBD1. This clonotype was obtained from a woman between 45 and 65 years old who had been exposed to COVID-19. The CDR3 region has the DNA TGTGCCAGCAGCTCGACGGACAGGGCGAACACTGAAGCTTTCTTT. This encodes CASSSTDRANTEAFF.